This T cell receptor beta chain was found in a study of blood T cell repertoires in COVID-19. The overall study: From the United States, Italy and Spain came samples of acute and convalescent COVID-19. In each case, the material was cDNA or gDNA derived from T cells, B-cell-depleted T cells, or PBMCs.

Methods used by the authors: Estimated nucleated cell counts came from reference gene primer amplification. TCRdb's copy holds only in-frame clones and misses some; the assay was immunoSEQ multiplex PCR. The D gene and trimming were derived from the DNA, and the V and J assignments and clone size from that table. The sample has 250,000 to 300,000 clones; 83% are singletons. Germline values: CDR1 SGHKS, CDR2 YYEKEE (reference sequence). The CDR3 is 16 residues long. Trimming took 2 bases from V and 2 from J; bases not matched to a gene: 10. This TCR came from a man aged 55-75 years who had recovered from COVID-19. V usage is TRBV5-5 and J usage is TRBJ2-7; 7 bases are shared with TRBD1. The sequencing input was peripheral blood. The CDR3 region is CASSLRGGMGTYEQYF. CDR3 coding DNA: TGTGCCAGCAGCTTAAGAGGGGGCATGGGCACCTACGAGCAGTACTTC.